This TCR beta chain appears in the sequencing data of a study of cytomegalovirus exposure and HLA in healthy donors. Overall study: Around 89 million unique TCRs from HLA-typed donors made up an early data release. Among the approximately 400 genotyped donors, over 70% were placed in the Caucasian-associated ancestry cluster. General observations from the study: The study labeled more than 150 TCR beta chains cytomegalovirus-associated. Common viral pathogens were later found to be apparently linked to several of the most significant clusters.

On this clone itself: As yet, its antigen is unknown.

13 Jbeta primers and 60 Vbeta primers were used for the PCR. The method was immunoSEQ multiplex PCR; TCRdb's version includes in-frame clones alone and lacks a portion of them. The sample has about 90,000 clones, about 73% seen once. The V segment lost 6 bases and the J segment 6 bases; nucleotides outside the gene matches: 12. This CDR3 has 15 amino acids. Germline CDR1 is MNHEY and CDR2 is SVGAGI. The V call is TRBV6-5, the J call TRBJ2-3, with 7 bases aligning to TRBD2. This TCR came from a woman between 40 and 55 years old in good health and CMV-seropositive. The sequencing sample was made of PBMCs. The CDR3 nucleotides are TGTGCCAGCAGGTCCCTGGCGGGGGAGACGGATACGCAGTATTTT. This encodes CASRSLAGETDTQYF.